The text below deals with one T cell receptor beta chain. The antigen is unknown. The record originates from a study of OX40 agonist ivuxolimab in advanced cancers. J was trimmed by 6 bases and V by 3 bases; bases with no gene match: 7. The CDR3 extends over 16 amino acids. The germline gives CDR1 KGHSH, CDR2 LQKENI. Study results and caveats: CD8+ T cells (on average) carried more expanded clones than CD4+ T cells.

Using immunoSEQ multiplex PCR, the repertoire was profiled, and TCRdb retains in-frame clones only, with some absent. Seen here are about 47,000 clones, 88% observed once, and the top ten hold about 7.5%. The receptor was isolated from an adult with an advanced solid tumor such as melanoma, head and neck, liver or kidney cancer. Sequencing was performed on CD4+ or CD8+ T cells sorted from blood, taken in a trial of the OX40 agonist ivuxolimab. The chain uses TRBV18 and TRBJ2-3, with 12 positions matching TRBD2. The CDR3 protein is CASSPPSGRARDTQYF. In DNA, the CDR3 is TGTGCCAGCTCACCCCCTAGCGGGAGGGCCCGGGATACGCAGTATTTT.